Presented here are 20 T cell receptor beta chains from one specimen sequenced in a study of T cells in Graves' hyperthyroidism and ophthalmopathy. The investigators amplified TCR beta CDR3 regions from RNA transcripts. A set of HTBI primers served as the primers for a first-round RT-PCR of the TCR CDR3. Using its own MiXCR run on the multiplex PCR reads, TCRdb lists one record per CDR3 protein. Of some 740,000 distinct CDR3 sequences in the sample, 14% were seen once. Sequenced sample: blood. The receptors stem from a woman younger than 30 with Graves' hyperthyroidism.

This clonotype was seen at least ten times. The chain recombines TRBV28 with TRBJ1-1; 7 bases are shared with TRBD1. Germline CDR1 and CDR2: MDHEN and SYDVKM. V was clipped by 10 bases and J by 1 base; unmatched bases: 12. The CDR3 covers 15 residues. The CDR3 is CAIDTVRDRNTEAFF. The CDR3 DNA follows: TGTGCCATCGACACGGTCCGGGACAGGAACACTGAAGCTTTCTTT. Variable domain in full (rest from reference TRBV28 and TRBJ1-1): DVKVTQSSRYLVKRTGEKVFLECVQDMDHENMFWYRQDPGLGLRLIYFSYDVKMKEKGDIPEGYSVSREKKERFSLILESASTNQTSMYLCAIDTVRDRNTEAFFGQGTRLTVV.

This clonotype was seen repeatedly, ten times or more. The V call is TRBV3-1, the J call TRBJ1-1, with a tentative D call TRBD1 (6 bases). The germline gives CDR1 LGHDT, CDR2 YNNKEL (reference sequence). Trimming removed 3 bases at V and 5 bases at J, with 16 bases between. The CDR3 extends over 15 amino acids. DNA for the CDR3: TGTGCCAGCAGCCACGTTCGAGGGGGAGGTACTGAAGCTTTCTTT. Translating it yields CASSHVRGGGTEAFF.

The V call is TRBV6-2 or TRBV6-3, the J call TRBJ2-5; TRBD2 aligns across 9 bases. Germline trimming cut 6 bases from V and 1 base from J; bases unmatched to any gene: 3. In germline, CDR1 is MNHEY, CDR2 SVGEGT. This CDR3 spans 14 amino acids. CDR3 amino acids: CASRVAGAQETQYF. The DNA of the CDR3 is TGTGCCAGCAGGGTAGCGGGAGCCCAAGAGACCCAGTACTTC.

This clonotype was recorded at least ten times. The chain recombines TRBV7-9 with TRBJ2-1; a possible D gene is TRBD2 (5 bases). V dropped 5 bases and J dropped 6 bases, with 11 bases sitting between them. Germline V gene data show CDR1 as SEHNR and CDR2 as FQNEAQ (reference sequence). The CDR3 covers 13 residues. The CDR3 nucleotides read TGTGCCAGCAGCCTAAGCGGCCTCAATGAGCAGTTCTTC. This codes for CASSLSGLNEQFF.

This clonotype showed up just a few times. This chain connects TRBV20-1 to TRBJ2-1; tentative D call: TRBD2 (6 bases). V was cut by 0 bases and J by 7 bases, with 10 bases left in between. In germline, CDR1 is DFQATT, CDR2 SNEGSKA (reference sequence). The CDR3 extends over 13 amino acids. The CDR3 sequence: CSARDGRGNEQFF. In DNA, the CDR3 is TGCAGTGCTAGAGACGGGAGAGGGAATGAGCAGTTCTTC.

This clonotype was counted only a few times. This chain connects TRBV28 to TRBJ2-3; TRBD2 matches 7 bases. Trimming removed 4 bases from V and 2 bases from J; junction bases left unmatched: 9. Germline CDR1 is MDHEN and CDR2 is SYDVKM. This CDR3 is 16 amino acids long. The CDR3 spells CASSYALAAYTDTQYF. The CDR3 DNA sequence: TGTGCCAGCAGTTACGCCCTAGCGGCATACACAGATACGCAGTATTTT.

The sample holds many counts of this clonotype. This chain uses TRBV7-8 with TRBJ1-5; D gene unclear. V was pared by 3 bases and J by 1 base, with 16 bases between. The CDR3 is made up of 17 amino acids. Germline V gives CDR1 SGHVS, CDR2 FQNEAQ. CDR3 nucleotide sequence: TGTGCCAGCAGCTTGGAGTCGGGTCGGTGGAGCAATCAGCCCCAGCATTTT. As protein: CASSLESGRWSNQPQHF.

This clonotype has at least ten counts. The chain links TRBV6-2 or TRBV6-3 to TRBJ2-1; 10 positions agree with TRBD2. The ends lost 3 bases at V and 6 bases at J; junction bases unmatched: 8. This CDR3 contains 16 residues. Looked up from germline, CDR1 is MNHEY and CDR2 is SVGEGT. The CDR3 sequence is CASSYSSSGSVNEQFF. CDR3 DNA sequence: TGTGCCAGCAGTTATTCCTCTAGCGGGAGTGTCAATGAGCAGTTCTTC.

This chain links TRBV28 with TRBJ1-6; D unresolved. Trimming pared 5 bases from V and 5 bases from J, leaving 13 bases between. Per germline, CDR1 MDHEN and CDR2 SYDVKM. This CDR3 has 15 residues. CDR3 nucleotides: TGTGCCAGCAGTGGCGCCGGCACGAATAATTCACCCCTCCACTTT. This translates into CASSGAGTNNSPLHF.

This clonotype was counted between two and nine times. The chain employs TRBV24-1 and TRBJ2-6; D call uncertain. The CDR3 is 12 amino acids. Looked up from germline, CDR1 is KGHDR and CDR2 is SFDVKD. Between the trimmed V and J ends, which lost 5 bases and 2 bases, there was a span of 0 bases. The CDR3 protein is CATSAGANVLTF. For the CDR3, the DNA is TGTGCCACCAGTGCTGGGGCCAACGTCCTGACTTTC.

The V gene is TRBV7-2, the J gene TRBJ2-1; D uncertain. In germline, CDR1 is SGHTA, CDR2 FQGNSA. V lost 5 bases and J 8 bases, leaving 19 bases between the germline ends. The length of the CDR3 is 15 residues. The CDR3 DNA follows: TGTGCCAGCAGCCGGCCGCCTAGTGCTGATCATGAGCAGTTCTTC. Protein: CASSRPPSADHEQFF.

The sample holds many counts of this clonotype. The rearrangement links TRBV2 to TRBJ2-3; D may be TRBD2 (5 bases). CDR3 size: 14 residues. The germline gives CDR1 SNHLY, CDR2 FYNNEI. Trimming shortened V by 6 bases and J by 0 bases, and 10 bases separated the two germline ends. Here the CDR3 DNA reads TGTGCCAGCAGCGCTAGCCGTAGCACAGATACGCAGTATTTT. Translation: CASSASRSTDTQYF.

This sequence joins TRBV12-5 and TRBJ2-2; 9 nucleotides line up with TRBD2. CDR1 and CDR2 from the germline V gene are LGHNT and FRNRAP. The CDR3 runs 17 residues. V shed 4 bases and J 1 base; nucleotides not matched to a gene: 7. The CDR3 DNA follows: TGTGCTAGTGGTTCCACCCTGACTAGCGGGAACACCGGGGAGCTGTTTTTT. Encoded protein: CASGSTLTSGNTGELFF. The entire variable domain, with the rest obtained from reference TRBV12-5 and TRBJ2-2, is as follows: DARVTQTPRHKVTEMGQEVTMRCQPILGHNTVFWYRQTMMQGLELLAYFRNRAPLDDSGMPKDRFSAEMPDATLATLKIQPSEPRDSAVYFCASGSTLTSGNTGELFFGEGSRLTVL.

This clonotype was seen repeatedly, ten times or more. The CDR3 reads CAISESGTAYEQYF. In nucleotides, the CDR3 is TGTGCCATCAGTGAGTCGGGGACAGCCTACGAGCAGTACTTC. The gene calls are TRBV10-3 and TRBJ2-7; 7 bases are shared with TRBD1. Trimming at V came to 0 bases and at J to 2 bases, leaving 1 base not matched to a gene. Germline V lookup: CDR1 ENHRY, CDR2 SYGVKD. The CDR3 totals 14 residues.

This clonotype was counted ten times or more. V and J are TRBV12-3 or TRBV12-4 and TRBJ2-1, with 8 bases identical to TRBD2. This CDR3 is built from 15 residues. V lost 5 bases and J lost 2; bases outside the gene matches: 5. The CDR3 region is CASSDTSGPYNEQFF. CDR3 sequence (DNA): TGTGCCAGCAGTGATACTAGCGGCCCCTACAATGAGCAGTTCTTC.

There are many counts of this clonotype. This chain links TRBV20-1 with TRBJ2-7; D is unresolved. CDR1 and CDR2 from the germline V gene are DFQATT and SNEGSKA (reference sequence). V gave up 7 bases and J gave up 4 bases, with 11 bases separating them. The CDR3 length is 11 residues. The DNA for the CDR3 is TGCAGTGTGGGCAGAGTTTACGAGCAGTACTTC. Translating it yields CSVGRVYEQYF.

This clonotype was counted many times. The chain couples TRBV27 to TRBJ2-3; D call uncertain. The CDR3 runs to 9 residues. V lost 8 bases and J 6 bases, leaving 3 bases between the germline ends. Germline V gene lookup returns CDR1 MNHEY and CDR2 SMNVEV (reference sequence). CDR3 bases: TGTGCCAGCGGGGATACGCAGTATTTT. Translation: CASGDTQYF.

This clonotype has a count of ten or more. V gene TRBV7-2 combines with J gene TRBJ2-7; D call uncertain. V was cut by 3 bases and J by 6 bases, with 15 bases left in between. Germline loops: CDR1 SGHTA, CDR2 FQGNSA. This CDR3 contains 14 residues. The CDR3 nucleotides read TGTGCCAGCAGCTTGGTACCCCAAATGGCCGAGCAGTACTTC. Translation: CASSLVPQMAEQYF. The whole variable domain, filled in from reference TRBV7-2 and TRBJ2-7, reads GAGVSQSPSNKVTEKGKDVELRCDPISGHTALYWYRQSLGQGLEFLIYFQGNSAPDKSGLPSDRFSAERTGGSVSTLTIQRTQQEDSAVYLCASSLVPQMAEQYFGPGTRLTVT.

V is TRBV5-6 and J is TRBJ2-3; 7 positions match TRBD2. The CDR3 runs 15 residues. Trimming removed 1 base from V and 3 bases from J; junction bases left unmatched: 5. CDR1 and CDR2 (germline): SGHDT, YYEEEE. The CDR3 here is CASSLSGTDTDTQYF. The CDR3 DNA reads TGTGCCAGCAGCTTGAGCGGGACGGATACAGATACGCAGTATTTT.

This clonotype was counted many times. The chain joins TRBV20-1 to TRBJ2-5; D not resolved. Germline lookup yields CDR1 DFQATT and CDR2 SNEGSKA (reference sequence). The CDR3 extends over 15 amino acids. The V gene lost 0 bases and the J gene lost 0 bases, with 11 bases spanning the gap. The CDR3 loop is CSARDFIDYQETQYF. CDR3 bases: TGCAGTGCTAGAGATTTCATCGACTACCAAGAGACCCAGTACTTC.